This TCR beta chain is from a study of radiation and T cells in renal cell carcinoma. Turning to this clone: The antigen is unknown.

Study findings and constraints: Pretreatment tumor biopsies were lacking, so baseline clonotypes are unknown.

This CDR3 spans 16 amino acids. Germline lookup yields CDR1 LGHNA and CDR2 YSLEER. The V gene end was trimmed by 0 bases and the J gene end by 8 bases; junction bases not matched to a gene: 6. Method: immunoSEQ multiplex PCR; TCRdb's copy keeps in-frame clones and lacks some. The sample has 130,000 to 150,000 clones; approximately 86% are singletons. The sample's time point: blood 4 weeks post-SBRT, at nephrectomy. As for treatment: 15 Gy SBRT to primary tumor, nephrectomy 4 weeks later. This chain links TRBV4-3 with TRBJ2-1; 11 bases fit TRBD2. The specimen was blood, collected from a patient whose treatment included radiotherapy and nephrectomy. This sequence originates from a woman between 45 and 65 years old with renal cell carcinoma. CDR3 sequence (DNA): TGCGCCAGCAGCCAAGAAGGTAGCGGGGGGGCCTATGAGCAGTTCTTC. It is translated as CASSQEGSGGAYEQFF.